Here is one TCR beta chain with its context. Its matching antigen is unknown. Profiled with immunoSEQ multiplex PCR; TCRdb holds only in-frame clones, not every one. Of 150,000 to 200,000 clones in the sample, 75% to 90% were seen once. The data were taken from a study of cytomegalovirus exposure and HLA in healthy donors. The length of the CDR3 is 11 residues. The germline CDR1 and CDR2 sequences are SGHVS and FQNEAQ. V lost 5 bases and J lost 11, with 10 bases in between. The study, taken as a whole, reports: Reportedly, cytomegalovirus status was diagnosed with high sensitivity and specificity.

Sequencing used PBMCs. The V and J genes are TRBV7-8 and TRBJ2-1; D not certain. The TCR was taken from a young man in good health and CMV-seropositive. CDR3 region: CASSPRLQQFF. Written as DNA, the CDR3 is TGTGCCAGCAGCCCCCGGTTGCAGCAGTTCTTC.